Listed below are T cell receptor beta chains from one sample, sequenced in a study of blood T cell repertoires in COVID-19. Clones were sequenced by immunoSEQ multiplex PCR, and TCRdb holds only the in-frame ones, with some missing. The data contain 490,000 or so clones, around nine tenths of them seen just once; the ten biggest clones take up approximately 8%. The sample consisted of PBMCs or T cells enriched from blood (not recorded which). The receptor source for this set is a woman aged 60 to 75 who had recovered from COVID-19. The CDR3 runs from the conserved cysteine through the conserved F or W. The D gene is left open where the match is weak. Clone size is stated in some rows and not others, as once, few, many or a class when expanded.

V gene	J gene	clone size	D gene	CDR3 protein	CDR3 DNA
TRBV4-1	TRBJ2-3	NA	NA	CASSQLGRGDTQYF	TGCGCCAGCAGCCAATTGGGAAGGGGAGATACGCAGTATTTT
TRBV10-2	TRBJ2-4	NA	NA	CASSIRRVDIQYF	TGCGCCAGCTCGATACGCAGGGTCGACATTCAGTACTTC
TRBV10-1	TRBJ2-2	NA	NA	CASFQGEDTGELFF	TGCGCCAGTTTTCAGGGGGAGGACACCGGAGAGCTGTTTTTT
TRBV18	TRBJ2-5	NA	NA	CASSPPDIETQYF	TGTGCCAGCTCACCACCCGACATAGAGACCCAGTACTTC
TRBV29-1	TRBJ1-1	NA	NA	CSVVAHGGVTEAFF	TGCAGCGTTGTGGCTCACGGGGGAGTCACTGAAGCTTTCTTT
TRBV30	TRBJ1-1	NA	NA	CAWSVWSGNTEAFF	TGTGCCTGGAGTGTATGGTCGGGGAACACTGAAGCTTTCTTT
TRBV2	TRBJ1-3	NA	NA	CASSVDGTSLGNTIYF	TGTGCCAGCAGTGTGGACGGGACTTCGTTAGGGAACACCATATATTTT
TRBV7-2	TRBJ1-1	NA	NA	CASSATGTGNTEAFF	TGTGCCAGCAGCGCAACCGGGACTGGGAACACTGAAGCTTTCTTT
TRBV27	TRBJ2-3	NA	NA	CASTPWIGGDTQYF	TGTGCCAGCACCCCGTGGATTGGAGGAGATACGCAGTATTTT
TRBV5-1	TRBJ1-1	NA	TRBD1	CASSFTGGENTEAFF	TGCGCCAGCAGCTTTACAGGGGGGGAGAACACTGAAGCTTTCTTT
TRBV7-2	TRBJ1-2	NA	TRBD1	CASSLGTGPYGYTF	TGTGCCAGCAGCTTAGGGACAGGCCCTTATGGCTACACCTTC
TRBV18	TRBJ1-1	NA	TRBD1	CASSPQAGTGRGNTEAFF	TGTGCCAGCTCACCTCAGGCCGGGACAGGGAGGGGGAACACTGAAGCTTTCTTT
TRBV3-1/TRBV3-2	TRBJ1-1	NA	TRBD1	CASGGQGALNTEAFF	TGTGCCAGTGGGGGACAGGGGGCATTGAACACTGAAGCTTTCTTT
TRBV5-1	TRBJ1-6	few	TRBD1	CASSWDRSNSPLHF	TGCGCCAGCAGCTGGGACAGAAGTAATTCACCCCTCCACTTT
TRBV5-1	TRBJ2-3	once	TRBD2	CASSLMASGGQAADTQYF	TGCGCCAGCAGCTTGATGGCTAGCGGGGGCCAGGCTGCAGATACGCAGTATTTT
TRBV3-1/TRBV3-2	TRBJ1-2	NA	TRBD1	CASSQFGDSHYTF	TGTGCCAGCAGCCAGTTCGGGGACAGTCACTACACCTTC
TRBV5-1	TRBJ1-2	NA	TRBD1	CASTQGGTNYGYTF	TGCGCCAGCACCCAGGGGGGCACTAACTATGGCTACACCTTC
TRBV24-1	TRBJ1-3	NA	TRBD1	CATSDSGTGGNTIYF	TGTGCCACCAGTGATTCCGGGACAGGGGGAAACACCATATATTTT
TRBV9	TRBJ1-4	NA	TRBD1	CASGTGLANEKLFF	TGTGCCAGCGGGACAGGGCTAGCTAATGAAAAACTGTTTTTT
TRBV5-1	TRBJ2-2	NA	TRBD2	CASSLRRGANTGELFF	TGCGCCAGCAGCTTGCGGCGGGGGGCGAACACCGGGGAGCTGTTTTTT
TRBV5-1	TRBJ2-2	NA	NA	CASGQTSGAGELFF	TGCGCCAGCGGGCAGACTAGTGGGGCCGGGGAGCTGTTTTTT
TRBV5-5	TRBJ1-6	NA	NA	CASSYRQEAGSPLHF	TGTGCCAGCAGCTACCGACAGGAAGCTGGTTCACCCCTCCACTTT
TRBV5-1	TRBJ1-1	NA	TRBD1	CASSTDRGARANGEAFF	TGCGCCAGCAGCACGGACAGGGGAGCTCGGGCAAACGGTGAAGCTTTCTTT
TRBV4-1	TRBJ1-1	NA	TRBD1	CASSQGTGGHAFF	TGCGCCAGCAGCCAAGGGACAGGGGGACATGCTTTCTTT
TRBV11-2	TRBJ1-4	NA	TRBD1	CASSLIGQGGEKLFF	TGTGCCAGCAGCTTGATAGGACAGGGAGGAGAAAAACTGTTTTTT
TRBV10-3	TRBJ1-6	NA	NA	CAISEGQPNSPLHF	TGTGCCATCAGTGAAGGACAGCCTAATTCACCCCTCCACTTT
TRBV2	TRBJ1-5	few	NA	CASSAGKGVNQPQHF	TGTGCCAGCAGTGCCGGGAAGGGAGTCAATCAGCCCCAGCATTTT
TRBV5-1	TRBJ2-5	NA	NA	CASSPSGISYQETQYF	TGCGCCAGCAGCCCTTCGGGGATTTCGTACCAAGAGACCCAGTACTTC
TRBV7-9	TRBJ2-7	NA	NA	CASSRRGSTYEQYF	TGTGCCAGCAGCCGACGAGGCAGTACCTACGAGCAGTACTTC
TRBV10-3	TRBJ2-5	NA	TRBD1	CAINQGESQETQYF	TGTGCCATCAACCAGGGGGAGAGCCAAGAGACCCAGTACTTC
TRBV14	TRBJ1-2	NA	NA	CASSQTQGTLNYGYTF	TGTGCCAGCAGCCAGACCCAGGGGACGCTTAACTATGGCTACACCTTC
TRBV19	TRBJ1-3	NA	NA	CASSEGQTPGNTIYF	TGTGCCAGTAGTGAAGGACAGACCCCTGGAAACACCATATATTTT
TRBV2	TRBJ1-2	NA	TRBD1	CASIAAGGNYGYTF	TGTGCCAGCATCGCAGCAGGGGGAAACTATGGCTACACCTTC
TRBV18	TRBJ1-1	NA	NA	CASSPSGASEAFF	TGTGCCAGCTCACCAAGTGGGGCCAGTGAAGCTTTCTTT
TRBV7-9	TRBJ2-3	many	TRBD2	CASSPGPGGGTDTQYF	TGTGCCAGCAGCCCTGGGCCCGGGGGAGGGACAGATACGCAGTATTTT
TRBV18	TRBJ1-3	many	NA	CASSPEAHGNTIYF	TGTGCCAGCTCACCAGAGGCCCATGGAAACACCATATATTTT
TRBV28	TRBJ2-1	once	TRBD1	CASSLSTVGTGEGGGNEQFF	TGTGCCAGCAGTTTATCCACGGTGGGGACAGGAGAAGGGGGTGGCAATGAGCAGTTCTTC
TRBV14	TRBJ2-6	few	NA	CASSRAGTGANVLTF	TGTGCCAGCAGCCGCGCGGGAACCGGGGCCAACGTCCTGACTTTC
TRBV4-1	TRBJ2-1	NA	NA	CASSQGGLSYNEQFF	TGCGCCAGCAGCCAAGGCGGACTCTCCTACAATGAGCAGTTCTTC
TRBV24-1	TRBJ1-2	NA	NA	CATSDPSGGEASYTF	TGTGCCACCAGTGATCCCTCGGGGGGAGAGGCTAGCTACACCTTC
TRBV5-5	TRBJ1-2	NA	TRBD1	CASSHRQGVNYGYTF	TGTGCCAGCAGCCACAGACAGGGCGTTAACTATGGCTACACCTTC
TRBV15	TRBJ1-6	few	NA	CATSRAGLDSPLHF	TGTGCCACCAGCAGGGCAGGGCTTGATTCACCCCTCCACTTT
TRBV29-1	TRBJ1-1	NA	NA	CSVETQGWVTEAFF	TGCAGCGTTGAAACCCAGGGGTGGGTAACTGAAGCTTTCTTT
TRBV29-1	TRBJ1-2	NA	NA	CSARVGQGNYGYTF	TGCAGCGCCCGGGTAGGGCAGGGAAACTATGGCTACACCTTC